A single sample is the source of the 3 T cell receptor beta chains below, sequenced in a study of blood T cell repertoires in COVID-19. Sequencing used immunoSEQ multiplex PCR; TCRdb keeps in-frame clones, though not all of them. The table shows 70,000 to 95,000 clones, with 88% occurring only once. Specimen: peripheral blood. Every receptor here comes from a woman over 75 with active COVID-19.

The chain couples TRBV18 to TRBJ2-7; 9 bases agree with TRBD1. Trimming cost V 6 bases and J 6 bases; bases outside gene matches: 6. This CDR3 contains 13 residues. Germline V lookup: CDR1 KGHSH, CDR2 LQKENI. CDR3 protein: CASSADRGLEQYF. The CDR3 nucleotides are TGTGCCAGCTCCGCGGACAGGGGACTCGAGCAGTACTTC.

The chain has TRBV11-2 and TRBJ2-3, with D perhaps matching TRBD2 (5 bases). The CDR3 is 13 amino acids. Germline CDR1 is SGHAT and CDR2 is FQNNGV. V lost 5 bases and J lost 5, with 11 bases in between. The CDR3 DNA is TGTGCCAGCAGCCCCGGGGTGGAAGATACGCAGTATTTT. Its translation is CASSPGVEDTQYF.

This clone was seen a single time. The chain uses TRBV27 and TRBJ2-7; 7 bases agree with TRBD1. Germline assignment: CDR1 MNHEY and CDR2 SMNVEV (reference sequence). The CDR3 length is 14 residues. V dropped 5 bases and J dropped 2; count of bases not matched to a gene: 6. The DNA of the CDR3 is TGTGCCAGCAGTCCTGGGGACAGCCCCTACGAGCAGTACTTC. This codes for CASSPGDSPYEQYF.